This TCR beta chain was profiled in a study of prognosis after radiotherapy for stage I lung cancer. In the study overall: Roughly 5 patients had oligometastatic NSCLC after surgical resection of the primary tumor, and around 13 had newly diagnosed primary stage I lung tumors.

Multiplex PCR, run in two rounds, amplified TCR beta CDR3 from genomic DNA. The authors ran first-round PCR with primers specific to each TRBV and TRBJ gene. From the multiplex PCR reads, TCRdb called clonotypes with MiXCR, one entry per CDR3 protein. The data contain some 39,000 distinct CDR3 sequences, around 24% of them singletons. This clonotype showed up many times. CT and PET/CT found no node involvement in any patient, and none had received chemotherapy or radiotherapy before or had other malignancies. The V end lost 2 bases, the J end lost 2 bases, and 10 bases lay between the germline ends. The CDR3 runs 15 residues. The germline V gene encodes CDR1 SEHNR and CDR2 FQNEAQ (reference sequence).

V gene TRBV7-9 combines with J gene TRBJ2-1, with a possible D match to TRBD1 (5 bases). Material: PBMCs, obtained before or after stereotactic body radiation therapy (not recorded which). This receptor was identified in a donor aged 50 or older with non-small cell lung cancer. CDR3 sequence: CASSLQGSAYNEQFF. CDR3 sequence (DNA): TGTGCCAGCAGCTTACAGGGCAGTGCCTACAATGAGCAGTTCTTC. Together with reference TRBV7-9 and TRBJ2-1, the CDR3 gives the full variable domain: DTGVSQNPRHKITKRGQNVTFRCDPISEHNRLYWYRQTLGQGPEFLTYFQNEAQLEKSRLLSDRFSAERPKGSFSTLEIQRTEQGDSAMYLCASSLQGSAYNEQFFGPGTRLTVL.